This T cell receptor (beta chain) was sequenced for a study of shared clonotypes between healthy human individuals. Study conclusions and caveats: Rarefaction gave evidence that sorted-subset sequencing remained incomplete despite large depth.

TCRdb's copy holds only in-frame clones and misses some; the assay was immunoSEQ multiplex PCR. The data show some 350,000 clones, 74% seen once. Germline assignment: CDR1 MNHNS and CDR2 SASEGT. The CDR3 is 16 amino acids. V gave up 1 base and J gave up 6 bases, with 16 bases separating them. Of note for this clone: No antigen is known for it.

What was sequenced was memory CD4+ T cells sorted from blood. Documented subset: CD45RA-negative fraction. The TCR sequence derives from a man in his thirties or forties in good health. The chain is built from TRBV6-1 and TRBJ1-5; tentative D call: TRBD1 (6 bases). The CDR3 here is CASSEGLTGPGQPQHF. The CDR3 DNA follows: TGTGCCAGCAGTGAAGGCCTGACAGGTCCAGGTCAGCCCCAGCATTTT.